This T cell receptor (beta chain) was sequenced in a study of blood T cell repertoires in COVID-19. Study in general: From the United States, Italy and Spain came samples of acute and convalescent COVID-19.

Participants, about 18 to 100 years old, spanned more than 20 US areas. The study assigned cohorts using participant-reported clinical history. Donors of Cohort 3 who recovered were those that had two negative PCRs, clearance, or symptom resolution. This CDR3 region has 15 residues. Per germline, CDR1 SNHLY and CDR2 FYNNEI. Losses at the gene ends were 7 bases for V and 4 bases for J; bases not matched to a gene: 6. Assay used: immunoSEQ multiplex PCR; TCRdb lists only in-frame clones, some missing. The data show 250,000 to 300,000 clones, roughly 90% seen once. The chain carries TRBV2 and TRBJ2-7; 14 positions agree with TRBD2. The receptor was derived from a woman aged 40 to 50 who had recovered from COVID-19. Sequenced input: PBMCs or T cells enriched from blood (not recorded which). CDR3 bases: TGTGCCAGCACCGGGACTAGCGGGGGCAATTACGAGCAGTACTTC. Protein: CASTGTSGGNYEQYF.